These 20 T cell receptor beta chains were all obtained from the same sample, sequenced in a study of CD8 T cells in ankylosing spondylitis. TCRdb passed the 5' RACE reads through MiXCR, listing each CDR3 protein once. The table shows nearly 250,000 distinct CDR3 sequences, with 30% to 35% occurring only once. Material for sequencing was blood, either unsorted or a sorted T cell fraction (not recorded which). The source of these receptors is a male donor with ankylosing spondylitis or in good health (not recorded which).

This chain links TRBV12-3 or TRBV12-4 with TRBJ2-5; D ambiguous. The CDR3 totals 14 residues. Trimming took off 1 base at V and 4 bases at J, with 10 bases between the two ends. Written as DNA, the CDR3 is TGTGCCAGCAGTTTAGGTTCTGGCCGAGAGACCCAGTACTTC. Protein sequence: CASSLGSGRETQYF.

This clonotype was recorded a few times. The chain joins TRBV15 to TRBJ2-7; D unresolved. This CDR3 has 14 amino acids. Trimming stripped 0 bases from V and 1 base from J, with 7 bases between. Germline V CDR1 and CDR2: LNHNV, YYDKDF (reference sequence). The CDR3 reads CATSRDLGSYEQYF. In nucleotides, the CDR3 is TGTGCCACCAGCAGAGATCTGGGATCCTACGAGCAGTACTTC.

This clonotype has a handful of counts. The rearrangement uses TRBV5-6 and TRBJ1-4; TRBD1 agrees at 11 bases. This CDR3 is built from 16 residues. Germline loops: CDR1 SGHDT, CDR2 YYEEEE. The ends lost 0 bases at V and 7 bases at J; junction bases unmatched: 5. The CDR3 DNA reads as TGTGCCAGCAGCTTGGGACCCGGGACAGGGGGTGAAAAACTGTTTTTT. This translates into CASSLGPGTGGEKLFF. The entire variable domain, with the rest obtained from reference TRBV5-6 and TRBJ1-4, is as follows: DAGVTQSPTHLIKTRGQQVTLRCSPKSGHDTVSWYQQALGQGPQFIFQYYEEEERQRGNFPDRFSGHQFPNYSSELNVNALLLGDSALYLCASSLGPGTGGEKLFFGSGTQLSVL.

This clonotype was observed a few times. In DNA form, the CDR3 reads TGTGCCAGCAGCTTAGCCAGCGGTAATGAGCAGTTCTTC. Its protein product is CASSLASGNEQFF. This rearrangement joins TRBV11-1 to TRBJ2-1; D may be TRBD2 (5 bases). The ends were cut back, 0 bases at V and 7 bases at J, with 7 bases in the middle. The CDR3 has 13 amino acids. Germline V lookup: CDR1 SGHAT, CDR2 FQDESV (reference sequence).

The J gene is TRBJ2-3, the V gene TRBV12-3 or TRBV12-4; possibly TRBD1 for D (6 bases). The CDR3 length is 14 residues. Trimming removed 4 bases at V and 4 bases at J, with 12 bases between. The CDR3 is CASSYTGWADTQYF. The DNA for the CDR3 is TGTGCCAGCAGTTATACAGGGTGGGCAGATACGCAGTATTTT.

This clonotype showed up just a few times. The chain carries TRBV20-1 and TRBJ1-6; maybe TRBD1 (6 bases). The germline V and J ends were trimmed by 6 bases and 10 bases, with 13 bases remaining between them. Germline V gene lookup returns CDR1 DFQATT and CDR2 SNEGSKA (reference sequence). The length of the CDR3 is 12 residues. The CDR3 DNA reads TGCAGTGCCCGGGACAAAGGCTCACCCCTCCACTTT. Protein product: CSARDKGSPLHF.

The chain joins TRBV20-1 to TRBJ2-7; D is possibly TRBD1 (6 bases). The CDR3 has 11 residues. V lost 6 bases, J lost 7 bases, and 13 bases lay in between. The V gene's germline CDR1 is DFQATT and CDR2 SNEGSKA (reference sequence). The CDR3 here is CSAHTGREQYF. CDR3 bases: TGCAGTGCCCACACAGGGCGGGAGCAGTACTTC.

The rearrangement links TRBV20-1 to TRBJ2-2; D could derive from TRBD1 or TRBD2 (5 bases each). Looked up from germline, CDR1 is DFQATT and CDR2 is SNEGSKA (reference sequence). The CDR3 spans 16 residues. The V and J ends lost 0 bases and 4 bases respectively, with 15 bases between them. CDR3 bases: TGCAGTGCTAGAGATCTGACGAGGGGAAGCACCGGGGAGCTGTTTTTT. Amino acid sequence: CSARDLTRGSTGELFF.

The chain is built from TRBV12-3 or TRBV12-4 and TRBJ1-2; D remains unclear. The CDR3 contains 11 residues. Trimming took off 7 bases at V and 8 bases at J, with 11 bases between the two ends. CDR3: CASTVSGGYTF. The CDR3 DNA follows: TGTGCCAGCACAGTCTCTGGGGGCTACACCTTC.

The chain couples TRBV7-3 to TRBJ2-1, with 7 bases fitting TRBD2. CDR3 length: 13 residues. V lost 6 bases and J lost 12; bases outside the gene matches: 11. Germline CDR1 reads SGHTA; CDR2 reads FQGTGA. The chain's CDR3 is CASSYGSLAAQFF. The CDR3 DNA reads TGTGCCAGCAGTTACGGGTCCCTAGCGGCGCAGTTCTTC.

This sequence joins TRBV7-2 and TRBJ2-1, with TRBD2 identical over 8 bases. V lost 4 bases, J lost 6 bases, and 11 bases stayed unmatched. The CDR3 has 16 amino acids. Germline V lookup: CDR1 SGHTA, CDR2 FQGNSA. For the CDR3, the DNA is TGTGCCAGCAGCTCCCGCTCCGGGGGGGCCTTCAATGAGCAGTTCTTC. This encodes CASSSRSGGAFNEQFF.

This rearrangement joins TRBV12-3 or TRBV12-4 to TRBJ2-1; 12 positions agree with TRBD2. V lost 3 bases to trimming and J lost 10 bases; unmatched junction nucleotides: 13. The CDR3 length is 17 residues. CDR3 DNA sequence: TGTGCCAGCAGTTTCCCTAGCGGGGGGGCTGGAAGTAAAGAGCAGTTCTTC. Protein: CASSFPSGGAGSKEQFF.

J is TRBJ2-7 and V is TRBV7-8; no definite D call. Trimming left V 1 base short and J 0 bases short, with 10 bases between. Germline-derived CDR1 and CDR2 are SGHVS and FQNEAQ. The CDR3 extends over 15 amino acids. The CDR3 DNA reads as TGTGCCAGCAGCTTAGGAGGCACCCGCTCCTACGAGCAGTACTTC. It translates to CASSLGGTRSYEQYF.

This chain connects TRBV4-1 to TRBJ1-3; possibly TRBD1 for D (5 bases). The V gene lost 2 bases and the J gene lost 4 bases, with 18 bases spanning the gap. Per the germline V gene, CDR1 is MGHRA and CDR2 is YSYEKL. The CDR3 consists of 17 residues. The CDR3 protein is CASSQSPGLVRGNTIYF. The CDR3 bases are TGCGCCAGCAGCCAAAGTCCAGGGCTCGTGCGGGGAAACACCATATATTTT.

The V and J genes are TRBV20-1 and TRBJ2-5; D unresolved. Germline values: CDR1 DFQATT, CDR2 SNEGSKA (reference sequence). The CDR3 loop spans 12 amino acids. The CDR3 reads CSLPRAGLAQYF. CDR3 nucleotides: TGCAGCCTCCCCAGAGCTGGGTTGGCCCAGTACTTC.

The gene calls are TRBV29-1 and TRBJ1-1, with D unclear. This CDR3 is built from 12 residues. V was shortened by 7 bases and J by 1 base, with 10 bases between the two germline ends. Germline V gives CDR1 SQVTM, CDR2 ANQGSEA. The chain's CDR3 is CSGSISNTEAFF. CDR3 coding DNA: TGCAGCGGGAGCATTTCGAACACTGAAGCTTTCTTT.

CDR3 residues: CASSWGRGVTGELFF. For the CDR3, the DNA is TGCGCCAGCAGCTGGGGGCGAGGTGTCACCGGGGAGCTGTTTTTT. This sequence joins TRBV5-1 and TRBJ2-2; a weak D match, TRBD1 (6 bases). Trimming stripped 3 bases from V and 4 bases from J, with 13 bases between. Per the germline V gene, CDR1 is SGHRS and CDR2 is YFSETQ. The CDR3 is made up of 15 amino acids.

The V call is TRBV10-2, the J call TRBJ2-7; D not certain. V was shortened by 6 bases and J by 3 bases, with 6 bases between the two germline ends. Germline CDR1 reads WSHSY; CDR2 reads SAAADI. The CDR3 runs to 11 residues. The DNA for the CDR3 is TGCGCCAGCAGGGACCTCTACGAGCAGTACTTC. Amino acids: CASRDLYEQYF.

This rearrangement joins TRBV5-1 to TRBJ2-7; 7 bases line up with TRBD2. Looked up from germline, CDR1 is SGHRS and CDR2 is YFSETQ. This CDR3 has 14 residues. V trimming: 4 bases; J trimming: 2 bases; junction bases outside the gene matches: 6. The chain's CDR3 is CASSKLAGAYEQYF. For the CDR3, the DNA is TGCGCCAGCAGCAAACTGGCGGGGGCCTACGAGCAGTACTTC.

This clonotype was counted between two and nine times. The chain links TRBV11-2 to TRBJ2-1, with 7 bases that match TRBD2. With V trimmed by 0 bases and J by 4 bases, 3 bases remained unmatched. Germline assignment: CDR1 SGHAT and CDR2 FQNNGV. The CDR3 is made up of 15 amino acids. CDR3 DNA sequence: TGTGCCAGCAGCTTAGACGGGGGGTGGTACAATGAGCAGTTCTTC. Its translation: CASSLDGGWYNEQFF.